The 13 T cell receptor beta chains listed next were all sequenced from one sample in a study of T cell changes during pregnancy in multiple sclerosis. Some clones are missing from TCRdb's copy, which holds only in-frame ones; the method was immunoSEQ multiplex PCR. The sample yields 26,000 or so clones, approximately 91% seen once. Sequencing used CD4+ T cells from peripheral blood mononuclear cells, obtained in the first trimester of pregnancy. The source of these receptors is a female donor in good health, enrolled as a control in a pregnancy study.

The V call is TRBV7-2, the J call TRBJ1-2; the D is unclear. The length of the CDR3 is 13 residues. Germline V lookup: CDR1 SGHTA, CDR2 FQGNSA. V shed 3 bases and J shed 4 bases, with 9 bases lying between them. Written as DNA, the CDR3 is TGTGCCAGCAGCTTTGTTACGGGCTATGGCTACACCTTC. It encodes CASSFVTGYGYTF.

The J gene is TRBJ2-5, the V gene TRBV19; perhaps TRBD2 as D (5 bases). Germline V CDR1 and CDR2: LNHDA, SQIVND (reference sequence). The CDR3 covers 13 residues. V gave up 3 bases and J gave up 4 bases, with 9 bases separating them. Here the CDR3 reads CASSIRGGETQYF. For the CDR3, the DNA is TGTGCCAGTAGTATTCGAGGAGGAGAGACCCAGTACTTC.

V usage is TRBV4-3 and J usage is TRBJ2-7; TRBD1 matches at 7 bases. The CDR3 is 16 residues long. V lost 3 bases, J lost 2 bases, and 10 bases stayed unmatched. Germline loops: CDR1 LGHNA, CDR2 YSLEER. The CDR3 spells CASSHDSGGTTYEQYF. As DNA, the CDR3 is TGCGCCAGCAGCCATGATTCAGGGGGTACCACCTACGAGCAGTACTTC.

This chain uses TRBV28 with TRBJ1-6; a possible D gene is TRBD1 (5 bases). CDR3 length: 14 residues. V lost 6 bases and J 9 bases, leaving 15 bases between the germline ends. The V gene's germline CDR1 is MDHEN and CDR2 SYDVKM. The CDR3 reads CASSKSGKSSPLHF. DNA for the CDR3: TGTGCCAGCAGCAAATCAGGGAAAAGTTCACCCCTCCACTTT.

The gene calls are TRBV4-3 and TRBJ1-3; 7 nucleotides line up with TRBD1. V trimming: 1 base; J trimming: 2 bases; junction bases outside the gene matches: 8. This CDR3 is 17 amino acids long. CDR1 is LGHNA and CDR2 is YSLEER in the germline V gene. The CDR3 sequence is CASSQVRGGGPGNTIYF. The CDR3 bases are TGCGCCAGCAGCCAAGTTCGAGGGGGCGGCCCTGGAAACACCATATATTTT.

The CDR3 loop reads CATSRDSGVTQPQHF. The CDR3 nucleotides are TGTGCCACCAGCAGAGATTCCGGGGTGACTCAGCCCCAGCATTTT. The chain carries TRBV15 and TRBJ1-5; D call uncertain. V was cut by 0 bases and J by 6 bases, with 12 bases left in between. CDR1 and CDR2 from the germline V gene are LNHNV and YYDKDF (reference sequence). This CDR3 region has 15 residues.

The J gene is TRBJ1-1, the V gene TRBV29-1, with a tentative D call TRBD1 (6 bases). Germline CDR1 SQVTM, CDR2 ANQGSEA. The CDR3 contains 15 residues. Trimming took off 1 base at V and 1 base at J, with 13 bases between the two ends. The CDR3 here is CSVEGTGGANTEAFF. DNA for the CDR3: TGCAGCGTTGAAGGGACTGGGGGGGCGAACACTGAAGCTTTCTTT.

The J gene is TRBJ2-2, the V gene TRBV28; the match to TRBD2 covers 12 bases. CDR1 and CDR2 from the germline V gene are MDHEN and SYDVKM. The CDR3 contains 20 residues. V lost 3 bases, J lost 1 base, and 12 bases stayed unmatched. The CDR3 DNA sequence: TGTGCCAGCAGTTTGCTTCCAGGACTAGCGGGGATTTGGAACACCGGGGAGCTGTTTTTT. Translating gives CASSLLPGLAGIWNTGELFF.

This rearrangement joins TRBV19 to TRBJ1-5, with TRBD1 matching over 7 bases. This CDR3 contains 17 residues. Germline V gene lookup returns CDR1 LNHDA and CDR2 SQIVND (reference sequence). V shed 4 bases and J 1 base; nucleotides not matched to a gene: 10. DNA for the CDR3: TGTGCCAGTAGTAGTTTTTTTCAGGGGGGAAGCAATCAGCCCCAGCATTTT. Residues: CASSSFFQGGSNQPQHF.

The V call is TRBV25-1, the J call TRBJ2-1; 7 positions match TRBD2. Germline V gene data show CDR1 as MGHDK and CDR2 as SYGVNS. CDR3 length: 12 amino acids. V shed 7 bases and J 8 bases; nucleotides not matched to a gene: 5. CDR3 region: CASKGSGDEQFF. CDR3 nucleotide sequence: TGTGCCAGCAAAGGGAGCGGGGATGAGCAGTTCTTC.

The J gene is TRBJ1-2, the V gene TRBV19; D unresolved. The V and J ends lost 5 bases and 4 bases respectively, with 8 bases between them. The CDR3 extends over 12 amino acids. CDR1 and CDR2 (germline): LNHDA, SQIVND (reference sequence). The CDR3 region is CASSEGPYGYTF. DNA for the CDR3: TGTGCCAGTAGTGAGGGTCCCTATGGCTACACCTTC.

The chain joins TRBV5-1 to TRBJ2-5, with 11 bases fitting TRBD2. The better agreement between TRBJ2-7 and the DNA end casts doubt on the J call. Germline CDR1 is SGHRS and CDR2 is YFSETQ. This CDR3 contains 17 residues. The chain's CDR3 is CASSLGGLAVSSYEQYF. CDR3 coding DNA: TGCGCCAGCAGCTTGGGGGGACTAGCGGTAAGCTCCTACGAGCAGTACTTC.

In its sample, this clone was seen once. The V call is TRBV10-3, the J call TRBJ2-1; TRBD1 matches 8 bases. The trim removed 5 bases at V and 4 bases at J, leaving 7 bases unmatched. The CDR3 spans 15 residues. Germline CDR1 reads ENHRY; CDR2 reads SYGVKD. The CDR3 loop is CAISLGTGTYNEQFF. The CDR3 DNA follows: TGTGCCATCAGTTTGGGGACAGGTACATACAATGAGCAGTTCTTC.